The 9 T cell receptor beta chains in this list originate from one sample, sequenced in a study of T cell repertoires in cytomegalovirus infection. TCRdb re-derived calls from the reads in MiXCR, one entry per CDR3 protein. The sample has approximately 120,000 distinct CDR3 sequences, about 30% seen once. Which antigens these TCRs recognize remains unknown. The sequenced sample was CD8+ T cells from cultured PBMCs, obtained from culture after CMV antigen stimulation. These receptors were obtained from a human donor in good health (CMV status not recorded). Some clones in this sample may be carry-over from other donors' samples.

This clonotype was found a few times. The V call is TRBV7-6, the J call TRBJ1-2; D is unresolved. V was pared by 5 bases and J by 2 bases, with 6 bases between. CDR3 length: 12 amino acids. CDR1 is SGHVS and CDR2 is FNYEAQ in the germline V gene. The CDR3 reads CASSDKNYGYTF. CDR3 coding DNA: TGTGCCAGCAGCGACAAGAACTATGGCTACACCTTC. Drawing the rest from reference TRBV7-6 and TRBJ1-2, the complete variable domain is GAGVSQSPRYKVTKRGQDVALRCDPISGHVSLYWYRQALGQGPEFLTYFNYEAQQDKSGLPNDRFSAERPEGSISTLTIQRTEQRDSAMYRCASSDKNYGYTFGSGTRLTVV.

This clonotype came up many times. V and J are TRBV27 and TRBJ2-5, with unresolved D. This CDR3 is built from 15 residues. V gave up 1 base and J gave up 1 base, with 10 bases separating them. Germline values: CDR1 MNHEY, CDR2 SMNVEV (reference sequence). The CDR3 protein is CASSLYTSPQETQYF. As DNA, the CDR3 is TGTGCCAGCAGTTTATATACCTCGCCCCAAGAGACCCAGTACTTC.

This clonotype has a handful of counts. The rearrangement links TRBV6-1 to TRBJ2-7; D unresolved. The CDR3 spans 13 residues. In germline, CDR1 is MNHNS, CDR2 SASEGT. The ends were cut back, 5 bases at V and 2 bases at J, with 10 bases in the middle. Here the CDR3 reads CASSLSGTYEQYF. DNA for the CDR3: TGTGCCAGCAGTCTGAGTGGTACCTACGAGCAGTACTTC.

This clonotype turned up a few times. This chain uses TRBV6-5 with TRBJ2-3; 9 nucleotides line up with TRBD1. The V gene end was trimmed by 0 bases and the J gene end by 4 bases; junction bases not matched to a gene: 11. Germline V gene lookup returns CDR1 MNHEY and CDR2 SVGAGI. The CDR3 totals 18 residues. In nucleotides, the CDR3 is TGTGCCAGCAGTTACTCCAGGACAGGGGAGGGTGGGCCAGATACGCAGTATTTT. Translation gives CASSYSRTGEGGPDTQYF.

The V call is TRBV7-9, the J call TRBJ2-3; D gene unclear. Germline values: CDR1 SEHNR, CDR2 FQNEAQ (reference sequence). The CDR3 length is 16 residues. V was pared by 5 bases and J by 0 bases, with 15 bases between. In nucleotides, the CDR3 is TGTGCCAGCAGCCCTAACCGTGGCCCTAGCACAGATACGCAGTATTTT. Residues: CASSPNRGPSTDTQYF. Full variable domain (remainder filled in from reference TRBV7-9 and TRBJ2-3): DTGVSQNPRHKITKRGQNVTFRCDPISEHNRLYWYRQTLGQGPEFLTYFQNEAQLEKSRLLSDRFSAERPKGSFSTLEIQRTEQGDSAMYLCASSPNRGPSTDTQYFGPGTRLTVL.

This clonotype has just a few counts. The genes are TRBV6-5 and TRBJ2-2; TRBD2 is a possible D gene (5 bases). CDR3 length: 16 residues. V was trimmed by 0 bases and J by 7 bases, leaving 15 bases between them. Germline CDR1 and CDR2: MNHEY and SVGAGI. DNA of the CDR3: TGTGCCAGCAGTTACTCGAGTACGGGGATTGGCGGGGAGCTGTTTTTT. Protein product: CASSYSSTGIGGELFF.

This clonotype was seen a few times. This sequence joins TRBV9 and TRBJ2-5, with 12 nucleotides matching TRBD2. The V and J ends lost 3 bases and 4 bases, in that order; junction bases with no gene match: 4. The CDR3 runs to 15 residues. Per germline, CDR1 SGDLS and CDR2 YYNGEE. CDR3: CASSAGLAGTETQYF. The CDR3 DNA sequence: TGTGCCAGCAGCGCCGGACTAGCGGGGACAGAGACCCAGTACTTC.

On this clonotype: A junction boundary mismatches the germline segment, possibly from a read error. This chain links TRBV2 with TRBJ2-1; D call uncertain. Germline-derived CDR1 and CDR2 are SNHLY and FYNNEI. The CDR3 loop spans 14 amino acids. The CDR3 nucleotides are TGTGTCAGCTCAAGATACAGCTCCTACAATGAGCAGTTCTTC. It codes for CVSSRYSSYNEQFF.

This clonotype was seen many times. The chain joins TRBV6-5 to TRBJ1-2; unclear D gene. This CDR3 is 13 amino acids long. Trimming left V 4 bases short and J 0 bases short, with 6 bases between. Germline lookup yields CDR1 MNHEY and CDR2 SVGAGI. CDR3 coding DNA: TGTGCCAGCAGTTTCAGTTCTAACTATGGCTACACCTTC. As protein: CASSFSSNYGYTF.